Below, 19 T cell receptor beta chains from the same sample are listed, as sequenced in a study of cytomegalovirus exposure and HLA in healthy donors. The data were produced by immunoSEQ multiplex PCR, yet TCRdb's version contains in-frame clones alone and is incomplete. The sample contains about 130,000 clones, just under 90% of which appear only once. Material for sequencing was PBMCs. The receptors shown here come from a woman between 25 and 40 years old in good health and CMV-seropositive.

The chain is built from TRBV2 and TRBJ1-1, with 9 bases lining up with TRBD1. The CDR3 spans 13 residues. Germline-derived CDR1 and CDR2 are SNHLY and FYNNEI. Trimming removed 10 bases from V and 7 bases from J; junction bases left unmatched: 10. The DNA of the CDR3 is TGTGCCACTCACAGGGGGCAGGTGAGTGAAGCTTTCTTT. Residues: CATHRGQVSEAFF.

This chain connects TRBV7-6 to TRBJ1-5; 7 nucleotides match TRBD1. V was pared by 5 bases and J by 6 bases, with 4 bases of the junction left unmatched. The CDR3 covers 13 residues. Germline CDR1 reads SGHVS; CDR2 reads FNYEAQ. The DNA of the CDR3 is TGTGCCAGCAGCCCAGGGGGTGGTCAGCCCCAGCATTTT. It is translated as CASSPGGGQPQHF.

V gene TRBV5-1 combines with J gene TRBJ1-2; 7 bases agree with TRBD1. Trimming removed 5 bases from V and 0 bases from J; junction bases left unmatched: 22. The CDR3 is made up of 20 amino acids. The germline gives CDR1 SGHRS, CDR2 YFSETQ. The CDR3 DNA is TGCGCCAGCAGTCTGAAACCCAAAAGCCAATCCGGGACAGCTAACTATGGCTACACCTTC. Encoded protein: CASSLKPKSQSGTANYGYTF.

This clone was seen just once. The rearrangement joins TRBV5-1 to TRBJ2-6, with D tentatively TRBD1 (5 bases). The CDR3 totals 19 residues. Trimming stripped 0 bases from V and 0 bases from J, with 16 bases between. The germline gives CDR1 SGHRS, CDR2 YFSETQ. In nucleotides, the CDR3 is TGCGCCAGCAGCTTGGCCGATGGCAGGGTGAGCTCTGGGGCCAACGTCCTGACTTTC. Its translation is CASSLADGRVSSGANVLTF.

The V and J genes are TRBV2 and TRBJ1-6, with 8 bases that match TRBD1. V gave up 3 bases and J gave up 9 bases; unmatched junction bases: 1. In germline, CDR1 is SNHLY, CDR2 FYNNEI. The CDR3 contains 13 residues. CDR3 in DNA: TGTGCCAGCAGTGATACAGGGGGTTCACCCCTCCACTTT. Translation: CASSDTGGSPLHF.

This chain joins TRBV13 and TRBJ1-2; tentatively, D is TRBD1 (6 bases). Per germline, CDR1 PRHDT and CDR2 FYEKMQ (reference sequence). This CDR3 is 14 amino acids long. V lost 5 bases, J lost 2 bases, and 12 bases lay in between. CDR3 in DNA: TGTGCCAGCAGCCCAGACAGGAGGAACTATGGCTACACCTTC. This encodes CASSPDRRNYGYTF. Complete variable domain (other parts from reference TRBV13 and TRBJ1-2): AAGVIQSPRHLIKEKRETATLKCYPIPRHDTVYWYQQGPGQDPQFLISFYEKMQSDKGSIPDRFSAQQFSDYHSELNMSSLELGDSALYFCASSPDRRNYGYTFGSGTRLTVV.

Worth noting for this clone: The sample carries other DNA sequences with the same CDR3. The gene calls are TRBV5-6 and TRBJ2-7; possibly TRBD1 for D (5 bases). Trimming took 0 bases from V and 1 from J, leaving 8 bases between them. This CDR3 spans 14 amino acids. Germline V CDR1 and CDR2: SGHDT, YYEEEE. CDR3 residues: CASSLGQGSYEQYF. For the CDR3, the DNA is TGTGCCAGCAGCTTGGGCCAGGGATCCTACGAGCAGTACTTC.

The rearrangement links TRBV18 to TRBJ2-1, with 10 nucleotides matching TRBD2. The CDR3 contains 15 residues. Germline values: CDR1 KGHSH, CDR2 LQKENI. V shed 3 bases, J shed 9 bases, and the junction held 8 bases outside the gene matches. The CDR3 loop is CASSPPSGGGFEQFF. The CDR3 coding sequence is TGTGCCAGCTCACCCCCTAGCGGGGGCGGCTTTGAGCAGTTCTTC.

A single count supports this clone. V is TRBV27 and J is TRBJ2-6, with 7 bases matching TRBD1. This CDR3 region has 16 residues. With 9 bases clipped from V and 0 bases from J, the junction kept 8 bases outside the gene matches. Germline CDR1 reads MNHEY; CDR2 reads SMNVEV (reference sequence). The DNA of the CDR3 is TGTGCCAGTTCCGGGACAGTTCCCTCTGGGGCCAACGTCCTGACTTTC. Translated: CASSGTVPSGANVLTF.

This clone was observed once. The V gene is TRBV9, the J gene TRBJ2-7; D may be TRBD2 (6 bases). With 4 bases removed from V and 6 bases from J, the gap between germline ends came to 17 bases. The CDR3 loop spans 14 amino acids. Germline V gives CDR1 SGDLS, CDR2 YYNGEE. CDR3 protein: CASSTQGGWGEQYF. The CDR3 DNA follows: TGTGCCAGCAGCACCCAAGGAGGGTGGGGCGAGCAGTACTTC.

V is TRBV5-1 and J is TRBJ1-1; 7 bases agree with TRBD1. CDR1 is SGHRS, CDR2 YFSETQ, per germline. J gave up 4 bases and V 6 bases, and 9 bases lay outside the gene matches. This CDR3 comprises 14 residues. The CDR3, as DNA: TGCGCCAGCACCCAGGGGGACTTCCTCACTGAAGCTTTCTTT. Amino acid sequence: CASTQGDFLTEAFF.

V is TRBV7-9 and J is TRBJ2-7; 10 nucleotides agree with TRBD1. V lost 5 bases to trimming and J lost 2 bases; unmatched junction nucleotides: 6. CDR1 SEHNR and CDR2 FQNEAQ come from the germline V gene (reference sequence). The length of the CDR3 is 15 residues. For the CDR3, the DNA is TGTGCCAGCAGCCCAAGGACAGGGGGAACCTACGAGCAGTACTTC. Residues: CASSPRTGGTYEQYF.

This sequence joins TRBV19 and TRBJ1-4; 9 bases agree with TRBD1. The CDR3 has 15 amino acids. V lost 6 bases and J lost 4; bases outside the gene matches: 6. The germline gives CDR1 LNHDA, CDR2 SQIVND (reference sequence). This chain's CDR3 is CASRPDRGNNEKLFF. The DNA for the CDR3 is TGTGCCAGTAGACCGGACAGGGGAAATAATGAAAAACTGTTTTTT.

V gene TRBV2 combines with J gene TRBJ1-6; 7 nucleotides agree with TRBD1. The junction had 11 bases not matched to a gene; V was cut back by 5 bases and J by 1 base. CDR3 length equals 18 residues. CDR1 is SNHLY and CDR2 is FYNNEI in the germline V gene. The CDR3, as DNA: TGTGCCAGCAGTTCAGGACAGGCCCCCGGGTCCTATAATTCACCCCTCCACTTT. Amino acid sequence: CASSSGQAPGSYNSPLHF.

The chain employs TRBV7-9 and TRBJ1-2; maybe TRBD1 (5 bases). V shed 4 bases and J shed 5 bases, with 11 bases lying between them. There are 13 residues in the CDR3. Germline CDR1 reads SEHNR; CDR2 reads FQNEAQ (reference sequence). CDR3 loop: CASSSGGGYGYTF. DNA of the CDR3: TGTGCCAGCAGCTCGGGGGGAGGATATGGCTACACCTTC.

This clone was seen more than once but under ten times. CDR3 DNA sequence: TGTGCCAGCAAAGAGGGAAGGCGTAATTCACCCCTCCACTTT. Its protein product is CASKEGRRNSPLHF. This chain joins TRBV2 and TRBJ1-6; D is unresolved. This CDR3 has 14 amino acids. V shed 7 bases and J shed 6 bases, with 13 bases lying between them. The germline V gene encodes CDR1 SNHLY and CDR2 FYNNEI.

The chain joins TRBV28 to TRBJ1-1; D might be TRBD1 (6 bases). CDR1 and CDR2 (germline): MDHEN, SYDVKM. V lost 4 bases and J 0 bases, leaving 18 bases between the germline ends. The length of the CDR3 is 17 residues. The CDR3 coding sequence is TGTGCCAGCAGTTCTCGAACTTGGGGGGGGCTGAACACTGAAGCTTTCTTT. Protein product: CASSSRTWGGLNTEAFF.

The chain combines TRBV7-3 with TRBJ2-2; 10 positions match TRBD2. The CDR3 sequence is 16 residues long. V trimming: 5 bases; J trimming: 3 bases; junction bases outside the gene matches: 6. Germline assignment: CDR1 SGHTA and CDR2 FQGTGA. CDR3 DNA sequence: TGTGCCAGCAGCCCCCAGCGGGAGGGGTACACCGGGGAGCTGTTTTTT. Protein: CASSPQREGYTGELFF.

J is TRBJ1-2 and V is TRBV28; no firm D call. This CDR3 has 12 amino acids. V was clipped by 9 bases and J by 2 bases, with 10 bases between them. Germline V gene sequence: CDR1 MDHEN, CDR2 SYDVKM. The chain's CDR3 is CASWSKNYGYTF. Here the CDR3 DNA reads TGTGCCAGTTGGTCTAAAAACTATGGCTACACCTTC.